A single sample gave rise to the 14 T cell receptor beta chains below, sequenced in a study of CD8+CD57+ T cells in acquired aplastic anemia. The use of genomic DNA as template underpinned the TCR beta VDJ and CDR3 profiling. TCRdb reanalysed the reads using MiXCR and keeps one entry per CDR3 protein. The table shows 200,000 to 250,000 distinct CDR3 sequences, with 30% to 35% occurring only once. The sequencing input was sorted CD4+, CD8+, or CD8+CD57+ T cells (not recorded which) from PBMCs. These receptors were taken from a human donor in good health, serving as a control.

A few counts support this clonotype. The chain employs TRBV3-1 and TRBJ2-1; D unclear. Germline assignment: CDR1 LGHDT and CDR2 YNNKEL (reference sequence). The CDR3 sequence is 13 residues long. The V end was cut by 3 bases, the J end by 7 bases, with 10 bases between. CDR3 coding DNA: TGTGCCAGCAGCCAGAACAGTTGGAATGAGCAGTTCTTC. Residues: CASSQNSWNEQFF.

This clonotype was picked up many times. At one of its ends the junction is not consistent with the germline gene, which may arise from a read error. The V and J genes are TRBV5-1 and TRBJ2-7; weak D call: TRBD2 (5 bases). This CDR3 has 13 amino acids. Germline lookup yields CDR1 SGHRS and CDR2 YFSETQ. CDR3 protein: CASSLLRGYEQYF. The CDR3 region has the DNA TGTGCCAGCAGCCTCCTCCGGGGCTACGAGCAGTACTTC.

This clonotype was counted ten times or more. The chain carries TRBV2 and TRBJ1-5; D gene unclear. The CDR3 is 13 amino acids. Germline loops: CDR1 SNHLY, CDR2 FYNNEI. V was cut by 9 bases and J by 6 bases, with 15 bases left in between. The CDR3 DNA is TGTGCCAGGACCCTCGACGTGTCTCAGCCCCAGCATTTT. This sequence encodes CARTLDVSQPQHF.

This clonotype has just a few counts. The chain carries TRBV30 and TRBJ2-7, with D hard to call. The CDR3 length is 11 residues. CDR1 and CDR2 (germline): GTSNPN, SVGIG (reference sequence). V was cut by 6 bases and J by 4 bases, with 10 bases left in between. This CDR3 reads CACLYRYEQYF. CDR3 sequence (DNA): TGTGCCTGCCTTTATCGGTACGAGCAGTACTTC.

This clonotype showed up just a few times. This chain links TRBV9 with TRBJ2-1; 12 bases are a match to TRBD2. This CDR3 is 20 amino acids long. J was trimmed by 2 bases and V by 3 bases; bases with no gene match: 15. CDR1 is SGDLS and CDR2 is YYNGEE in the germline V gene. Here the CDR3 DNA reads TGTGCCAGCAGCGCCCGAGCGGCTAGCGGGAGGGCCAGCACCTACAATGAGCAGTTCTTC. Translation: CASSARAASGRASTYNEQFF.

This clonotype came up many times. This rearrangement joins TRBV11-3 to TRBJ1-5, with no clear D. The V gene lost 1 base and the J gene lost 5 bases, with 9 bases spanning the gap. The length of the CDR3 is 14 residues. Germline-derived CDR1 and CDR2 are SGHNT and YENEEA. In DNA, the CDR3 is TGTGCCAGCAGCTTAGGCGTGTCTGATCAGCCCCAGCATTTT. It is translated as CASSLGVSDQPQHF.

This clonotype was counted many times. This chain links TRBV2 with TRBJ1-5, with a weak D call TRBD1 (5 bases). The CDR3 is made up of 13 amino acids. V dropped 8 bases and J dropped 2 bases, with 10 bases sitting between them. Germline V lookup: CDR1 SNHLY, CDR2 FYNNEI. In DNA form, the CDR3 reads TGTGCCAGCCTACAGGAGCGCAATCAGCCCCAGCATTTT. Its protein is CASLQERNQPQHF.

This clonotype was seen more than once but under ten times. The J gene is TRBJ2-7, the V gene TRBV11-3, with 7 bases lining up with TRBD1. The CDR3 extends over 16 amino acids. CDR1 SGHNT and CDR2 YENEEA come from the germline V gene. V dropped 3 bases and J dropped 0; count of bases not matched to a gene: 8. The CDR3 sequence is CASSFVQGVSSYEQYF. In DNA form, the CDR3 reads TGTGCCAGCAGCTTTGTCCAGGGGGTGAGCTCCTACGAGCAGTACTTC.

For this clonotype: A read error may explain this, as a much larger clone is one base away. The CDR3 here is CASSRDRVDTEAFF. DNA for the CDR3: TGTGCCAGCAGTAGGGATAGGGTCGACACTGAAGCTTTCTTT. V gene TRBV11-1 combines with J gene TRBJ1-1; D ambiguous. Trimming removed 6 bases from V and 3 bases from J, with 14 bases in between. Germline lookup yields CDR1 SGHAT and CDR2 FQDESV (reference sequence). The CDR3 contains 14 residues.

This clonotype was seen a handful of times. The CDR3 reads CSASLRPGTSGVYGGGELFF. In DNA form, the CDR3 reads TGCAGTGCTAGCCTTAGACCCGGGACTAGCGGGGTTTACGGGGGCGGGGAGCTGTTTTTT. The rearrangement uses TRBV20-1 and TRBJ2-2; 13 bases fit TRBD2. The CDR3 contains 20 residues. Trimming cost V 3 bases and J 7 bases; bases outside gene matches: 20. Germline V gives CDR1 DFQATT, CDR2 SNEGSKA (reference sequence).

This clonotype has a count of ten or more. The chain employs TRBV7-2 and TRBJ2-7; 10 bases align to TRBD2. The CDR3 runs to 14 residues. V was pared by 7 bases and J by 2 bases, with 5 bases of the junction left unmatched. Germline CDR1 reads SGHTA; CDR2 reads FQGNSA. The CDR3 protein is CASTPSGGAYEQYF. The CDR3 nucleotides read TGTGCCAGCACCCCCAGCGGGGGGGCCTACGAGCAGTACTTC.

J is TRBJ2-1 and V is TRBV18, with 10 bases identical to TRBD1. J was trimmed by 5 bases and V by 4 bases; bases with no gene match: 2. The CDR3 extends over 14 amino acids. Germline V gene lookup returns CDR1 KGHSH and CDR2 LQKENI. The CDR3 protein is CASSRGTGDNEQFF. The CDR3 DNA follows: TGTGCCAGCTCACGCGGGACAGGGGACAATGAGCAGTTCTTC.

The chain links TRBV12-3 or TRBV12-4 to TRBJ2-7, with D perhaps given as TRBD1 or TRBD2 (6 bases each). The germline V and J ends were trimmed by 4 bases and 0 bases, with 13 bases remaining between them. The CDR3 spans 15 residues. The CDR3 DNA is TGTGCCAGCAGTTCCAGGGGCGGGAACTCCTACGAGCAGTACTTC. Amino acids: CASSSRGGNSYEQYF.

This clonotype was seen more than once but under ten times. A clone one base away is much larger, so this may be a read error. The V gene is TRBV29-1, the J gene TRBJ2-7; D gene ambiguous. The CDR3 has 12 residues. In germline, CDR1 is SQVTM, CDR2 ANQGSEA. The DNA of the CDR3 is TGCAGCGTTGAAGAACAGTCCTACAAGCAGTACTTC. This sequence encodes CSVEEQSYKQYF.